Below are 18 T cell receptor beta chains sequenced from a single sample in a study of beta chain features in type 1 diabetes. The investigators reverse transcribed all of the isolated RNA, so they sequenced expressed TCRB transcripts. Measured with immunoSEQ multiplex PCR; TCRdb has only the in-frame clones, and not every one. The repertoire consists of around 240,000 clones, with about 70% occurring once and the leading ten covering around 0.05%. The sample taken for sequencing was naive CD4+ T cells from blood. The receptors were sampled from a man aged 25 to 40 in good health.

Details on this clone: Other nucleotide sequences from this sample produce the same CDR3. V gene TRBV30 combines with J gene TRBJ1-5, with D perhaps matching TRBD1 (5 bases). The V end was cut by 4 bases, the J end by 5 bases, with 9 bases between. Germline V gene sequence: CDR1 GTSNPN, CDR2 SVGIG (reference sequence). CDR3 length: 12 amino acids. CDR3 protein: CAWNTGDQPQHF. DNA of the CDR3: TGTGCCTGGAATACAGGCGATCAGCCCCAGCATTTT.

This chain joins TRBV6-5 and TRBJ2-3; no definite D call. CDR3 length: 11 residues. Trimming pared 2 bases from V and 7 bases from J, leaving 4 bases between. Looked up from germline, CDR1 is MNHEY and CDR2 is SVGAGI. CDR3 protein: CASSYGNTQYF. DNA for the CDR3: TGTGCCAGCAGTTACGGGAATACGCAGTATTTT.

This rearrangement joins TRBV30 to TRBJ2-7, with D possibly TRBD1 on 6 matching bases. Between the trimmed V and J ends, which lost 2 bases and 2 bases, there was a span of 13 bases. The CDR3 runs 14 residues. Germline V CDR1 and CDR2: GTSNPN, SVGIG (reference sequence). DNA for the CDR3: TGTGCCTGGAGTAAAAACAGGGTTGCCTACGAGCAGTACTTC. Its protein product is CAWSKNRVAYEQYF.

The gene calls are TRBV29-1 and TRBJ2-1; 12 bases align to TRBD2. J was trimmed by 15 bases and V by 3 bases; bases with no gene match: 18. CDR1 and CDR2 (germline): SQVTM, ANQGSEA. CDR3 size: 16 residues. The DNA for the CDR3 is TGCAGCGTTGACAATCGGTGGCTAGCGGGAGGGCGAGAGGGGTTCTTC. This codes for CSVDNRWLAGGREGFF.

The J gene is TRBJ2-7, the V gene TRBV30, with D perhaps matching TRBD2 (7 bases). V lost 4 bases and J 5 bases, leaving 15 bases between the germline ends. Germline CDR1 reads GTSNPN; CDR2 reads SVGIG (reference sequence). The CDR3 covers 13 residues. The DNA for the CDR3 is TGTGCCTGGACTAAGGGGGGAGGGCACGAGCAGTACTTC. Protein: CAWTKGGGHEQYF.

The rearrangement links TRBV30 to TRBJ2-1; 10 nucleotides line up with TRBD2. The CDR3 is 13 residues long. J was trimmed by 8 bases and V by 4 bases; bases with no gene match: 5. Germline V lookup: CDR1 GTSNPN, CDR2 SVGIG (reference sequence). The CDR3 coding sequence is TGTGCCTGGAAGCCTAGCGGGGGTTATGAGCAGTTCTTC. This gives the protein CAWKPSGGYEQFF.

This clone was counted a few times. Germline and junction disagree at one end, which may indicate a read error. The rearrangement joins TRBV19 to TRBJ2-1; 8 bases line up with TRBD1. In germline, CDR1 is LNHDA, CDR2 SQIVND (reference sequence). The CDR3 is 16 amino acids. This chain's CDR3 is CASSIDPDRAYTEQFF. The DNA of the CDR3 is TGTGCCAGTAGTATAGATCCGGACAGGGCCTACACTGAGCAGTTCTTC.

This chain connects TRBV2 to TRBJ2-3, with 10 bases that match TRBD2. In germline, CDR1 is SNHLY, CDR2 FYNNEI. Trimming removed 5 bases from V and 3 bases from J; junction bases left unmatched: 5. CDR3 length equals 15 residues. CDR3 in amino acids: CASSLTSGETDTQYF. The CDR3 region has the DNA TGTGCCAGCAGTCTTACTAGCGGGGAGACAGATACGCAGTATTTT. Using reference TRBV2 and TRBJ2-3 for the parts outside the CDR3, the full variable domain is EPEVTQTPSHQVTQMGQEVILRCVPISNHLYFYWYRQILGQKVEFLVSFYNNEISEKSEIFDDQFSVERPDGSNFTLKIRSTKLEDSAMYFCASSLTSGETDTQYFGPGTRLTVL.

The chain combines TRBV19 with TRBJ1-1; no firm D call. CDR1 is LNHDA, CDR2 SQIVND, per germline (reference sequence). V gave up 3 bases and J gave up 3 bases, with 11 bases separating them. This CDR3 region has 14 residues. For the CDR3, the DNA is TGTGCCAGTAGTATCATGCTTGGGGACACTGAAGCTTTCTTT. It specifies CASSIMLGDTEAFF.

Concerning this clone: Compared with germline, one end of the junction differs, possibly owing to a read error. The CDR3 DNA sequence: TGTGCCTTGAGTGTTAGTCTACCGTTCTCCTCTGGGGCCAACGTCCTGACTTTC. Translation: CALSVSLPFSSGANVLTF. V is TRBV30 and J is TRBJ2-6; no definite D call. In germline, CDR1 is GTSNPN, CDR2 SVGIG (reference sequence). The CDR3 sequence is 18 residues long. Looking up the rest from reference TRBV30 and TRBJ2-6 gives the full variable domain: SQTIHQWPATLVQPVGSPLSLECTVEGTSNPNLYWYRQAAGRGLQLLFYSVGIGQISSEVPQNLSASRPQDRQFILSSKKLLLSDSGFYLCALSVSLPFSSGANVLTFGAGSRLTVL.

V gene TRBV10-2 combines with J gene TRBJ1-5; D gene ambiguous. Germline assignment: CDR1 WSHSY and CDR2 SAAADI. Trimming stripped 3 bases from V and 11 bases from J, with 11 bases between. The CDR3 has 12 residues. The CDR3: CASSDQKRAQHF. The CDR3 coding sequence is TGCGCCAGCAGTGACCAGAAGCGGGCCCAGCATTTT.

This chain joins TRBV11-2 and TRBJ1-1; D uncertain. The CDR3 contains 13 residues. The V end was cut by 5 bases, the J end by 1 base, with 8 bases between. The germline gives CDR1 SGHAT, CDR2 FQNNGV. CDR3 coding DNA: TGTGCCAGCAGCCCGCCGAAGAACACTGAAGCTTTCTTT. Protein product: CASSPPKNTEAFF. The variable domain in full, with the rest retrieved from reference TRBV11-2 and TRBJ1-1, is EAGVAQSPRYKIIEKRQSVAFWCNPISGHATLYWYQQILGQGPKLLIQFQNNGVVDDSQLPKDRFSAERLKGVDSTLKIQPAKLEDSAVYLCASSPPKNTEAFFGQGTRLTVV.

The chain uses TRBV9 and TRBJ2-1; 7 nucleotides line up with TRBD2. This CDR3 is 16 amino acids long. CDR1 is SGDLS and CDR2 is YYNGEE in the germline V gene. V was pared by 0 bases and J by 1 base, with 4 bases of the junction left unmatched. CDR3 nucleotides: TGTGCCAGCAGCGTAGATAGGCGGGAGTCCTACAATGAGCAGTTCTTC. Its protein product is CASSVDRRESYNEQFF.

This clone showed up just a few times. CDR3 sequence: CSVEFGLAGSHEQFF. Written as DNA, the CDR3 is TGCAGCGTTGAATTTGGCTTAGCGGGAAGTCATGAGCAGTTCTTC. J is TRBJ2-1 and V is TRBV29-1; 8 nucleotides agree with TRBD2. CDR1 is SQVTM, CDR2 ANQGSEA, per germline. Trimming took 2 bases from V and 8 from J; bases not matched to a gene: 11. This CDR3 region has 15 residues.

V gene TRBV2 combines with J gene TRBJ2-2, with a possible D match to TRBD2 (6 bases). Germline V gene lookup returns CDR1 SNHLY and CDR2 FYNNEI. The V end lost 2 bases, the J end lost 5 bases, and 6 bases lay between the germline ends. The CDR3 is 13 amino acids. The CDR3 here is CASSELATGELFF. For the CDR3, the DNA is TGTGCCAGCAGTGAACTAGCGACCGGGGAGCTGTTTTTT.

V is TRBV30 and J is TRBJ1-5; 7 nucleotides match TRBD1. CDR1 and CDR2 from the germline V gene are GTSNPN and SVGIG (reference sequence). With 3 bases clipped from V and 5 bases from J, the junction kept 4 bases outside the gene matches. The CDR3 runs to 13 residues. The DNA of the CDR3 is TGTGCCTGGAGGATCCAGGGGGATCAGCCCCAGCATTTT. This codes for CAWRIQGDQPQHF.

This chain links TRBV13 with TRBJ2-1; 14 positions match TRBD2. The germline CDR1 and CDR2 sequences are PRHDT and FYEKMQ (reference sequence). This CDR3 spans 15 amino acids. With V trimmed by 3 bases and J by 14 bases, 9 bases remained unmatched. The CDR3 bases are TGTGCCAGCAGCTTCAGACTAGCGGGAGGGCAATCGGAGTTCTTC. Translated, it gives CASSFRLAGGQSEFF.

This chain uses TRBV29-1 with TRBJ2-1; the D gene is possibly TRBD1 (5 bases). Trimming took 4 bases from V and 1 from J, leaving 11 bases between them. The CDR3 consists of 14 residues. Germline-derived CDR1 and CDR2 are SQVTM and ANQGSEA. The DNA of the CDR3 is TGCAGCGTTGGACAGCTAGGGTCCTACAATGAGCAGTTCTTC. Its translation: CSVGQLGSYNEQFF.